This T cell receptor (beta chain) was found in a study of CXCR3-negative and CXCR3-positive naive CD8 T cells. This CDR3 is 14 amino acids long. Note on this clonotype: The antigen remains unidentified.

In preparing the TRB cDNA libraries, 5' RACE with UMI labels was used. TCRdb reprocessed the 5' RACE reads and stores each CDR3 protein as one record, lacking DNA. The sample holds some 150,000 distinct CDR3 sequences. Study-wide findings and caveats: Researchers report that CXCR3-positive naive cells carry more hydrophobic TRB CDR3s than CXCR3-negative naive cells.

The TCR sequence derives from a human donor in good health. Some clones in this sample may be carry-over from other donors' samples. This rearrangement joins TRBV12-3 or TRBV12-4 to TRBJ2-7. The source material was naive CXCR3+ CD8+ T cells from blood. Documented subset: CD45RO-CCR7+CD27+CD95- naive CD8+ T cells expressing CXCR3 (TNR3+). The CDR3 protein is CASSLAVASYEQYF.